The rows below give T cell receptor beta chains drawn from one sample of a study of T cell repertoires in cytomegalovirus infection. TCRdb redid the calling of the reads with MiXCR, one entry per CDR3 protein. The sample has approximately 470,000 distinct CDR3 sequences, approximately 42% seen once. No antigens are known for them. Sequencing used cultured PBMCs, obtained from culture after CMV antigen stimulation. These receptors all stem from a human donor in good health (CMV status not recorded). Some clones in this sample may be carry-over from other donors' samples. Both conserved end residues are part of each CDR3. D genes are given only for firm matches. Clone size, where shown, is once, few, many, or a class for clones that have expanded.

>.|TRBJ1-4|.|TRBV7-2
CASSLRNPGIATSEKLFF
TGTGCCAGCAGCTTAAGGAACCCGGGGATTGCAACTAGTGAAAAACTGTTTTTT
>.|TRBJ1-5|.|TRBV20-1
CSAGRPGGNQPQHF
TGCAGTGCTGGTCGCCCCGGCGGCAATCAGCCCCAGCATTTT
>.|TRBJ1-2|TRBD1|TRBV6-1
CASRRTGRREGYTF
TGTGCCAGCAGGCGGACAGGCAGAAGGGAGGGCTACACCTTC
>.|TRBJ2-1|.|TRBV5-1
CASSSRKGGNGAGYNEQFF
TGCGCCAGCAGCTCTCGTAAAGGAGGGAACGGAGCGGGCTACAATGAGCAGTTCTTC
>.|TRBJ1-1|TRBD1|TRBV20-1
CSAVQGAETEAFF
TGCAGTGCTGTACAGGGGGCAGAGACTGAAGCTTTCTTT
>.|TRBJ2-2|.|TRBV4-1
CASSRVGQNTGELFF
TGCGCCAGCAGCCGGGTGGGTCAGAACACCGGGGAGCTGTTTTTT
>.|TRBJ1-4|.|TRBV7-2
CASSSDPLKVFF
TGTGCCAGCAGCTCTGACCCCCTTAAGGTGTTTTTT
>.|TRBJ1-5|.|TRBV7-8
CASSLEVNQPQHF
TGTGCCAGCAGCTTGGAGGTCAATCAGCCCCAGCATTTT
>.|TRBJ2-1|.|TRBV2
CASSGDGINYNEQFF
TGTGCCAGCAGTGGAGACGGGATTAATTACAATGAGCAGTTCTTC
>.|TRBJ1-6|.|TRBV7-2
CASSLGAPRPLHF
TGTGCCAGCAGCTTAGGGGCCCCTAGGCCCCTCCACTTT
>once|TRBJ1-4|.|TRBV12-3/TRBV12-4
CASGRSTNEKLFF
TGTGCCAGCGGGAGATCAACTAATGAAAAACTGTTTTTT
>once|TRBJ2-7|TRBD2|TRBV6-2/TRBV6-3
CASRTSGGSYEQYF
TGTGCCAGCAGGACTAGCGGGGGGTCCTACGAGCAGTACTTC
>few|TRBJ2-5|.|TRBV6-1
CASSDFSAGQETQYF
TGTGCCAGCAGTGATTTCTCGGCGGGGCAAGAGACCCAGTACTTC
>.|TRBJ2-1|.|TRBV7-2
CASSLAGTNLNEQFF
TGTGCCAGCAGCTTAGCAGGGACCAATTTGAATGAGCAGTTCTTC
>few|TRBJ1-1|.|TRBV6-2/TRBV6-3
CASIGPRGMNTEAFF
TGTGCCAGCATCGGACCCCGAGGCATGAACACTGAAGCTTTCTTT
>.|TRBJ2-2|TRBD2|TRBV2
CATETQPGLEMNTGELFF
TGTGCCACCGAAACACAACCGGGACTAGAAATGAACACCGGGGAGCTGTTTTTT
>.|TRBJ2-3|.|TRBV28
CASSLYGSSTDTQYF
TGTGCCAGCAGTTTATACGGTTCTAGCACAGATACGCAGTATTTT
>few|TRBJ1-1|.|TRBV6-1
CASSEKEGENTEAFF
TGTGCCAGCAGTGAAAAGGAGGGGGAGAACACTGAAGCTTTCTTT
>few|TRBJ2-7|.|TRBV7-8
CASSLAFRGALYEQYF
TGTGCCAGCAGCTTAGCATTCAGGGGCGCGCTCTACGAGCAGTACTTC
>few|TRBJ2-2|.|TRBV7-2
CASNPDLNTGELFF
TGTGCCAGCAACCCCGACTTGAACACCGGGGAGCTGTTTTTT
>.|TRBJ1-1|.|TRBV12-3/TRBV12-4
CASSLFFGAYEAFF
TGTGCCAGCAGTTTATTCTTCGGGGCCTATGAAGCTTTCTTT
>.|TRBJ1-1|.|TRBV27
CASSYKGGRTEAFF
TGTGCCAGCAGCTACAAAGGGGGGCGCACTGAAGCTTTCTTT
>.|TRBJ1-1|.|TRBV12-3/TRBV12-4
CASNQRDGRLDTEAFF
TGTGCCAGCAACCAAAGAGACGGGAGGTTGGACACTGAAGCTTTCTTT
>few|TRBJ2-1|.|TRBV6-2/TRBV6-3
CASRNRVAYNEQFF
TGTGCCAGCAGGAACAGGGTCGCCTACAATGAGCAGTTCTTC
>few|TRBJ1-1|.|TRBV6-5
CASRRRTEAFF
TGTGCCAGCCGGAGACGTACTGAAGCTTTCTTT
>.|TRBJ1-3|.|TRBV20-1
CSARDLRRVHSGNTIYF
TGCAGTGCTAGAGATCTGCGCAGGGTTCACTCTGGAAACACCATATATTTT
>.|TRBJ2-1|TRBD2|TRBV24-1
CATSDFRGTSGRQGNEQFF
TGTGCCACCAGTGATTTCCGCGGGACTAGCGGGAGGCAGGGGAATGAGCAGTTCTTC
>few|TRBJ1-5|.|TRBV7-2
CASSPRNQPQHF
TGTGCCAGCAGCCCCCGCAATCAGCCCCAGCATTTT
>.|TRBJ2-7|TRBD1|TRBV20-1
CSARGPSGQGDSYEQYF
TGCAGTGCTAGAGGTCCTTCTGGACAGGGGGACTCCTACGAGCAGTACTTC
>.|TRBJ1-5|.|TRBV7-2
CASSLDPARLNQPQHF
TGTGCCAGCAGCTTAGATCCGGCCAGGCTCAATCAGCCCCAGCATTTT
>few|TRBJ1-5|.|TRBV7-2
CASSPTGYPPQHF
TGTGCCAGCAGCCCCACCGGCTATCCTCCCCAGCATTTT
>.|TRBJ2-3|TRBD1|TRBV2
CASSPLFDREGGTQYF
TGTGCCAGCAGTCCACTCTTCGACAGGGAAGGGGGTACGCAGTATTTT
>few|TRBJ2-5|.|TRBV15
CATSRGWGQETQYF
TGTGCCACCAGCAGAGGGTGGGGGCAAGAGACCCAGTACTTC
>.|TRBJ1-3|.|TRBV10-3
CAISDSGNTIYF
TGTGCCATCAGCGACAGTGGAAACACCATATATTTT
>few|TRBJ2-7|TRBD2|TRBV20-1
CSAGAGTSGSTEQYF
TGCAGTGCTGGCGCCGGGACTAGCGGGAGTACCGAGCAGTACTTC
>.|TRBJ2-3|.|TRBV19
CASSLMEADTQYF
TGTGCCAGTAGTCTCATGGAGGCAGATACGCAGTATTTT
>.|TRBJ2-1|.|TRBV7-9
CAEDGEAYNEQFF
TGTGCCGAAGACGGGGAGGCATACAATGAGCAGTTCTTC
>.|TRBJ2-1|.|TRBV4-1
CASSQRGIGNEQFF
TGCGCCAGCAGCCAGAGGGGGATCGGCAATGAGCAGTTCTTC
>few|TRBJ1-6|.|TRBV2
CASTKSSRDSPLHF
TGTGCCAGCACGAAATCCTCAAGAGATTCACCCCTCCACTTT
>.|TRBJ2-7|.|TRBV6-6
CASSYPMSTPSSYEQYF
TGTGCCAGCAGTTACCCCATGTCCACCCCTAGCTCCTACGAGCAGTACTTC
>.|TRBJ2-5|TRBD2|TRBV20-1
CSASPPDGLAGVETQYF
TGCAGTGCTAGTCCGCCCGACGGACTAGCGGGAGTAGAGACCCAGTACTTC
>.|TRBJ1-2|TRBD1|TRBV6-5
CASSYRDSLSAGAGYTF
TGTGCCAGCAGTTACAGGGACAGCCTATCAGCCGGGGCTGGCTACACCTTC
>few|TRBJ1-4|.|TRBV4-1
CASSQGPLEKLFF
TGCGCCAGCAGCCAAGGCCCCCTCGAAAAACTGTTTTTT
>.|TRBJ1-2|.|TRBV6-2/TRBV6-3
CASSYYSRVNYGYTF
TGTGCCAGCAGTTACTATTCCAGGGTCAACTATGGCTACACCTTC
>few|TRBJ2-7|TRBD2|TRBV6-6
CAATTSGSYEQYF
TGTGCCGCGACCACTAGCGGAAGCTACGAGCAGTACTTC
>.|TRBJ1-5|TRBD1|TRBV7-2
CASSRTGLHQPQHF
TGTGCCAGCAGCCGGACAGGGCTTCATCAGCCCCAGCATTTT
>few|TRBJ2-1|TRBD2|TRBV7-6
CASSPISGGDVEQFF
TGTGCCAGCAGCCCCATTAGCGGGGGGGATGTTGAGCAGTTCTTC
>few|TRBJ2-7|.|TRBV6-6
CASSPQGLSYEQYF
TGTGCCAGCAGTCCTCAGGGACTTTCCTACGAGCAGTACTTC
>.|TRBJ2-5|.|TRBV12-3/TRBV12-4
CASTRGGTALTQYF
TGTGCCAGCACCCGAGGGGGGACAGCCCTGACCCAGTACTTC
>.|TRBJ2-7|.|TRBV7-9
CASRSSLIYEQYF
TGTGCCAGCAGATCGTCTCTGATCTACGAGCAGTACTTC
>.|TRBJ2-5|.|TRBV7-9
CASNSYPEGTQYF
TGTGCCAGCAACTCTTACCCGGAGGGGACCCAGTACTTC
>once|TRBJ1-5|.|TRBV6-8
CASKRGGWDGSNQPQHF
TGTGCCAGCAAGAGGGGGGGATGGGATGGCAGCAATCAGCCCCAGCATTTT